These 24 T cell receptor beta chains share one sample of origin, sequenced in a study of blood T cell repertoires in COVID-19 (dated by TCRdb to about 2020). The method was the immunoSEQ multiplex PCR assay. TCRdb took over this immuneACCESS table, retaining in-frame rearrangements with V and J assigned. Such tables are incomplete; in checked studies, under half of the missing clones stem from an unresolved V gene, and the remainder is unexplained. A total of fewer than 50,000 clones appear in this sample, around 82% of them only once. The biggest ten clones account for 31% of the sample. The sample consisted of peripheral blood. Receptors were obtained from a woman aged 80 or older with acute or convalescent COVID-19.

The V and J genes are TRBV5-1 and TRBJ2-1; TRBD2 aligns across 8 bases. The CDR3 length is 15 residues. J lost 0 bases, V lost 4 bases, and 3 bases had no gene match. Germline V CDR1 and CDR2: SGHRS, YFSETQ. For the CDR3, the DNA is TGCGCCAGCAGCCCGAGCGGGAGCTCCTACAATGAGCAGTTCTTC. Protein product: CASSPSGSSYNEQFF.

This clone was counted once. CDR3 amino acids: CASSLPSGMGADEQFF. The CDR3 bases are TGCGCCAGCAGCCTGCCGAGCGGGATGGGTGCCGATGAGCAGTTCTTC. The chain carries TRBV5-1 and TRBJ2-1; 7 bases match TRBD2. The CDR3 runs to 16 residues. Trimming took 4 bases from V and 8 from J; bases not matched to a gene: 15. Germline-derived CDR1 and CDR2 are SGHRS and YFSETQ. The variable domain in full, completed from reference TRBV5-1 and TRBJ2-1, reads KAGVTQTPRYLIKTRGQQVTLSCSPISGHRSVSWYQQTPGQGLQFLFEYFSETQRNKGNFPGRFSGRQFSNSRSEMNVSTLELGDSALYLCASSLPSGMGADEQFFGPGTRLTVL.

This rearrangement joins TRBV18 to TRBJ1-1, with D perhaps TRBD1 (5 bases). Germline loops: CDR1 KGHSH, CDR2 LQKENI. This CDR3 contains 14 residues. V lost 5 bases, J lost 1 base, and 11 bases lay in between. This CDR3 is CASSTQGANTEAFF. The CDR3 bases are TGTGCCAGCTCAACCCAAGGGGCGAACACTGAAGCTTTCTTT.

J is TRBJ2-5 and V is TRBV5-5; 9 nucleotides match TRBD2. CDR3 length: 16 residues. Germline V gene lookup returns CDR1 SGHKS and CDR2 YYEKEE (reference sequence). V gave up 4 bases and J gave up 5 bases; unmatched junction bases: 12. The CDR3 loop reads CASSPPPAGGGETQYF. As DNA, the CDR3 is TGTGCCAGCAGCCCGCCCCCAGCGGGAGGCGGGGAGACCCAGTACTTC.

The chain recombines TRBV19 with TRBJ1-4; 10 nucleotides agree with TRBD1. The CDR3 runs to 14 residues. V lost 8 bases, J lost 3 bases, and 3 bases stayed unmatched. Germline assignment: CDR1 LNHDA and CDR2 SQIVND (reference sequence). The CDR3 DNA reads as TGTGCCAGTCGGACAGGGGGGGCTAATGAAAAACTGTTTTTT. It is translated as CASRTGGANEKLFF.

This rearrangement joins TRBV14 to TRBJ2-3; TRBD2 agrees at 11 bases. J lost 3 bases, V lost 4 bases, and 3 bases had no gene match. The CDR3 extends over 15 amino acids. Germline lookup yields CDR1 SGHDN and CDR2 FVKESK. CDR3 sequence: CASSPGLAATDTQYF. The CDR3 bases are TGTGCCAGCAGCCCGGGACTAGCGGCGACAGATACGCAGTATTTT. Using reference TRBV14 and TRBJ2-3 for the parts outside the CDR3, the full variable domain is EAGVTQFPSHSVIEKGQTVTLRCDPISGHDNLYWYRRVMGKEIKFLLHFVKESKQDESGMPNNRFLAERTGGTYSTLKVQPAELEDSGVYFCASSPGLAATDTQYFGPGTRLTVL.

This clone has more than one count but fewer than ten. The rearrangement joins TRBV6-5 to TRBJ1-1; tentative D call: TRBD1 (5 bases). The germline gives CDR1 MNHEY, CDR2 SVGAGI. V was trimmed by 7 bases and J by 5 bases, leaving 17 bases between them. CDR3 length equals 14 residues. The CDR3 sequence is CASTYRGGRTEAFF. The CDR3 coding sequence is TGTGCCAGCACCTACCGGGGCGGGAGGACTGAAGCTTTCTTT.

The chain links TRBV6-6 to TRBJ1-3; D is possibly TRBD1 (5 bases). CDR1 is MNHNY and CDR2 is SVGAGI in the germline V gene (reference sequence). The CDR3 spans 14 residues. Trimming took 6 bases from V and 1 from J, leaving 10 bases between them. The CDR3 coding sequence is TGTGCCAGCAGCCTAACAGGATCTGGAAACACCATATATTTT. Residues: CASSLTGSGNTIYF.

The chain recombines TRBV18 with TRBJ2-5; D is unresolved. Germline CDR1 is KGHSH and CDR2 is LQKENI. This CDR3 is built from 13 residues. V was trimmed by 3 bases and J by 3 bases, leaving 8 bases between them. DNA of the CDR3: TGTGCCAGCTCACCGTTGGGCAAAGAGACCCAGTACTTC. It specifies CASSPLGKETQYF.

The J gene is TRBJ1-4, the V gene TRBV5-5; possible D gene TRBD1, 6 bases. V shed 3 bases and J shed 3 bases, with 15 bases lying between them. CDR1 and CDR2 (germline): SGHKS, YYEKEE (reference sequence). The CDR3 covers 16 residues. The CDR3 is CASSSRQAPANEKLFF. The DNA for the CDR3 is TGTGCCAGCAGCTCCAGACAGGCGCCCGCTAATGAAAAACTGTTTTTT.

This clone is a singleton in its sample. The chain couples TRBV19 to TRBJ2-1; TRBD2 matches 11 bases. The CDR3 has 18 residues. The germline CDR1 and CDR2 sequences are LNHDA and SQIVND (reference sequence). J lost 0 bases, V lost 2 bases, and 6 bases had no gene match. The CDR3 region has the DNA TGTGCCAGTAGTATACCTGGACTAGCGGGTCGCTCCTACAATGAGCAGTTCTTC. Residues: CASSIPGLAGRSYNEQFF.

This sequence joins TRBV7-2 and TRBJ1-5, with D possibly matching TRBD1 (6 bases). Germline loops: CDR1 SGHTA, CDR2 FQGNSA. The CDR3 is 13 amino acids. V was cut by 5 bases and J by 4 bases, with 9 bases left in between. The CDR3 coding sequence is TGTGCCAGCAGCCCGGACAGAAATCAGCCCCAGCATTTT. Translating gives CASSPDRNQPQHF.

This rearrangement joins TRBV6-1 to TRBJ2-5, with 10 bases that match TRBD2. Germline lookup yields CDR1 MNHNS and CDR2 SASEGT. The CDR3 loop spans 16 amino acids. V trimming: 2 bases; J trimming: 0 bases; junction bases outside the gene matches: 3. For the CDR3, the DNA is TGTGCCAGCAGTGAAATGACTAGCGGGTACCAAGAGACCCAGTACTTC. Amino acid sequence: CASSEMTSGYQETQYF.

This chain joins TRBV5-6 and TRBJ1-1; TRBD1 is a possible D gene (6 bases). Germline loops: CDR1 SGHDT, CDR2 YYEEEE. Trimming shortened V by 4 bases and J by 1 base, and 20 bases separated the two germline ends. The CDR3 covers 17 residues. The CDR3 sequence: CASSVRQAVRGNTEAFF. The CDR3 coding sequence is TGTGCCAGCAGCGTTCGACAGGCTGTCAGGGGGAACACTGAAGCTTTCTTT.

The genes are TRBV28 and TRBJ1-3, with D unresolved. The germline V gene has CDR1 MDHEN and CDR2 SYDVKM. The CDR3 is 16 amino acids. Trimming pared 3 bases from V and 0 bases from J, leaving 12 bases between. The CDR3 DNA follows: TGTGCCAGCAGTTTGAGTCGAGGACTCTCTGGAAACACCATATATTTT. It translates to CASSLSRGLSGNTIYF.

The chain combines TRBV5-1 with TRBJ1-1; D is undetermined. CDR1 is SGHRS and CDR2 is YFSETQ in the germline V gene. V gave up 0 bases and J gave up 2 bases, with 11 bases separating them. The CDR3 contains 15 residues. CDR3 in amino acids: CASSLAGSLNTEAFF. The DNA for the CDR3 is TGCGCCAGCAGCTTGGCGGGGTCGTTAAACACTGAAGCTTTCTTT.

The chain is built from TRBV5-6 and TRBJ1-2, with no clear D. Germline CDR1 is SGHDT and CDR2 is YYEEEE. V gave up 1 base and J gave up 8 bases, with 9 bases separating them. The CDR3 covers 12 residues. The DNA for the CDR3 is TGTGCCAGCAGCTTGTCGGGTGAGGGCTACACCTTC. The encoded protein is CASSLSGEGYTF. The whole variable domain, filled in from reference TRBV5-6 and TRBJ1-2, reads DAGVTQSPTHLIKTRGQQVTLRCSPKSGHDTVSWYQQALGQGPQFIFQYYEEEERQRGNFPDRFSGHQFPNYSSELNVNALLLGDSALYLCASSLSGEGYTFGSGTRLTVV.

The V and J genes are TRBV7-9 and TRBJ2-3, with 7 bases matching TRBD1. Germline CDR1 SEHNR, CDR2 FQNEAQ (reference sequence). The length of the CDR3 is 15 residues. V shed 5 bases, J shed 0 bases, and the junction held 5 bases outside the gene matches. The CDR3 DNA is TGTGCCAGCAGCCCCGGGACAGCTAGCACAGATACGCAGTATTTT. This translates into CASSPGTASTDTQYF.

Regarding this clone: Within the sample, other DNA sequences also encode this same CDR3. The CDR3 nucleotides read TGTGCCAGTAGTACACAGGGAAATGAGCAGTTCTTC. Protein: CASSTQGNEQFF. The chain joins TRBV19 to TRBJ2-1; weak D call: TRBD1 (6 bases). The V and J ends lost 4 bases and 7 bases respectively, with 8 bases between them. CDR1 is LNHDA, CDR2 SQIVND, per germline (reference sequence). This CDR3 contains 12 residues.

The chain has TRBV5-1 and TRBJ2-5; TRBD2 matches at 12 bases. Trimming cost V 4 bases and J 1 base; bases outside gene matches: 2. The CDR3 is 15 residues long. CDR1 is SGHRS and CDR2 is YFSETQ in the germline V gene. CDR3 sequence: CASSMTSGGQETQYF. The CDR3, as DNA: TGCGCCAGCAGCATGACTAGCGGGGGCCAAGAGACCCAGTACTTC.

This clone came up once. This chain joins TRBV7-9 and TRBJ1-1; D is ambiguous. The CDR3 spans 13 residues. CDR1 is SEHNR and CDR2 is FQNEAQ in the germline V gene (reference sequence). The V end lost 1 base, the J end lost 5 bases, and 8 bases lay between the germline ends. The CDR3 sequence: CASSLERGTEAFF. The CDR3 DNA reads as TGTGCCAGCAGCTTAGAAAGAGGAACTGAAGCTTTCTTT. Full variable domain (rest looked up from reference TRBV7-9 and TRBJ1-1): DTGVSQNPRHKITKRGQNVTFRCDPISEHNRLYWYRQTLGQGPEFLTYFQNEAQLEKSRLLSDRFSAERPKGSFSTLEIQRTEQGDSAMYLCASSLERGTEAFFGQGTRLTVV.

The chain carries TRBV3-1 (or the pseudogene TRBV3-2) and TRBJ2-1, with D tentatively TRBD2 (6 bases). The ends were cut back, 1 base at V and 2 bases at J, with 12 bases in the middle. This CDR3 is 16 amino acids long. Per germline, CDR1 LGHDT and CDR2 YNNKEL (reference sequence). As DNA, the CDR3 is TGTGCCAGCAGCCAAGTTGCGGGGAAGGCCTACAATGAGCAGTTCTTC. Amino acid sequence: CASSQVAGKAYNEQFF.

This chain links TRBV5-1 with TRBJ2-5; 10 bases agree with TRBD1. This CDR3 contains 16 residues. The J segment lost 5 bases and the V segment lost 4 bases, leaving 11 bases of the junction unmatched. Germline-derived CDR1 and CDR2 are SGHRS and YFSETQ. The CDR3 DNA follows: TGCGCCAGCAGCACCTTGGGACAGGGGTCCTCGGAGACCCAGTACTTC. Amino acid sequence: CASSTLGQGSSETQYF.

J is TRBJ1-2 and V is TRBV29-1, with D unresolved. This CDR3 has 12 amino acids. Trimming stripped 6 bases from V and 6 bases from J, with 14 bases between. From germline, CDR1 is SQVTM and CDR2 ANQGSEA. CDR3 sequence: CSVQERVNGYTF. The CDR3 region has the DNA TGCAGCGTCCAAGAGAGGGTGAATGGCTACACCTTC.